Listed here are 25 T cell receptor beta chains from one sample, sequenced in a study of cytomegalovirus exposure and HLA in healthy donors. PCR employed 60 Vbeta and 13 Jbeta primers. Sequencing used immunoSEQ multiplex PCR; TCRdb keeps in-frame clones, though not all of them. In the table there are around 150,000 clones, around 83% of which are singletons. Specimen: PBMCs. The receptor source for this set is a middle-aged man in good health and CMV-seropositive.

The chain is built from TRBV5-8 and TRBJ1-5; no definite D call. The germline gives CDR1 SGHTS, CDR2 YDEGEE. The CDR3 loop spans 15 amino acids. V gave up 6 bases and J gave up 1 base, with 14 bases separating them. The CDR3 loop reads CASKKRVGSNQPQHF. The CDR3 DNA follows: TGTGCCAGCAAAAAAAGAGTGGGCAGCAATCAGCCCCAGCATTTT.

The rearrangement links TRBV5-1 to TRBJ1-2; D gene ambiguous. Between the trimmed V and J ends, which lost 4 bases and 3 bases, there was a span of 10 bases. Per the germline V gene, CDR1 is SGHRS and CDR2 is YFSETQ. The CDR3 is 13 amino acids. CDR3 residues: CASSPGLDYGYTF. Written as DNA, the CDR3 is TGCGCCAGCAGCCCCGGGTTGGACTATGGCTACACCTTC.

This chain connects TRBV11-1 to TRBJ1-1; 8 nucleotides line up with TRBD1. The CDR3 loop spans 13 amino acids. CDR1 and CDR2 (germline): SGHAT, FQDESV (reference sequence). J gave up 5 bases and V 6 bases, and 5 bases lay outside the gene matches. DNA for the CDR3: TGTGCCAGCAGACCTACAGGGGGGACTGAAGCTTTCTTT. The encoded protein is CASRPTGGTEAFF.

This chain connects TRBV5-1 to TRBJ1-1; possibly TRBD1 for D (5 bases). Germline CDR1 reads SGHRS; CDR2 reads YFSETQ. CDR3 size: 14 residues. V was cut by 7 bases and J by 7 bases, with 20 bases left in between. The CDR3 is CASGTGGGGGEAFF. CDR3 sequence (DNA): TGCGCCAGCGGGACCGGCGGGGGTGGTGGTGAAGCTTTCTTT. Complete variable domain (other parts from reference TRBV5-1 and TRBJ1-1): KAGVTQTPRYLIKTRGQQVTLSCSPISGHRSVSWYQQTPGQGLQFLFEYFSETQRNKGNFPGRFSGRQFSNSRSEMNVSTLELGDSALYLCASGTGGGGGEAFFGQGTRLTVV.

The rearrangement uses TRBV5-1 and TRBJ2-1, with D possibly matching TRBD2 (6 bases). The germline V gene encodes CDR1 SGHRS and CDR2 YFSETQ. V dropped 0 bases and J dropped 3 bases, with 10 bases sitting between them. This CDR3 contains 15 residues. CDR3 residues: CASSLAPAGYNEQFF. CDR3 in DNA: TGCGCCAGCAGCTTGGCTCCAGCGGGCTACAATGAGCAGTTCTTC.

V and J are TRBV30 and TRBJ2-6; D uncertain. The CDR3 has 13 amino acids. Germline-derived CDR1 and CDR2 are GTSNPN and SVGIG (reference sequence). Trimming removed 7 bases at V and 0 bases at J, with 7 bases between. CDR3 in amino acids: CAYRFSGANVLTF. In DNA form, the CDR3 reads TGTGCCTACAGATTCTCTGGGGCCAACGTCCTGACTTTC.

The chain uses TRBV12-5 and TRBJ2-5; a weak D match, TRBD1 (6 bases). The CDR3 is made up of 16 amino acids. Looked up from germline, CDR1 is LGHNT and CDR2 is FRNRAP. Trimming took off 6 bases at V and 0 bases at J, with 17 bases between the two ends. The CDR3 spells CASGPRTDPYQETQYF. CDR3 sequence (DNA): TGTGCTAGTGGCCCCAGGACAGACCCGTACCAAGAGACCCAGTACTTC. The entire variable domain, with the rest obtained from reference TRBV12-5 and TRBJ2-5, is as follows: DARVTQTPRHKVTEMGQEVTMRCQPILGHNTVFWYRQTMMQGLELLAYFRNRAPLDDSGMPKDRFSAEMPDATLATLKIQPSEPRDSAVYFCASGPRTDPYQETQYFGPGTRLLVL.

CDR3 loop: CASSLHRGVAKNIQYF. The CDR3 DNA follows: TGTGCCAGCAGCTTACATCGGGGTGTTGCCAAAAACATTCAGTACTTC. The V and J genes are TRBV7-9 and TRBJ2-4; possibly TRBD2 for D (5 bases). Germline CDR1 and CDR2: SEHNR and FQNEAQ (reference sequence). This CDR3 spans 16 amino acids. The V and J ends lost 2 bases and 1 base respectively, with 12 bases between them.

This clone appeared a few times. The V and J genes are TRBV6-5 and TRBJ2-1; TRBD2 agrees at 10 bases. Trimming took 0 bases from V and 4 from J; bases not matched to a gene: 0. In germline, CDR1 is MNHEY, CDR2 SVGAGI. The CDR3 runs to 15 residues. The CDR3 DNA follows: TGTGCCAGCAGTTACTCTAGCGGGGGGTACAATGAGCAGTTCTTC. Protein sequence: CASSYSSGGYNEQFF.

This chain joins TRBV6-1 and TRBJ2-7; 7 bases are shared with TRBD1. Germline V lookup: CDR1 MNHNS, CDR2 SASEGT. The V and J ends lost 6 bases and 7 bases, in that order; junction bases with no gene match: 12. There are 14 residues in the CDR3. The CDR3 DNA reads as TGTGCCAGCAGCTCCGGGACAGCCCGCGAGGAGCAGTACTTC. Its protein product is CASSSGTAREEQYF.

CDR3 sequence reads: CAWSVGGGLAGDTQYF. DNA for the CDR3: TGTGCCTGGAGTGTAGGAGGAGGTCTAGCGGGAGATACGCAGTATTTT. The chain links TRBV30 to TRBJ2-3; the match to TRBD2 covers 8 bases. The length of the CDR3 is 16 residues. Trimming took 0 bases from V and 5 from J; bases not matched to a gene: 10. Germline assignment: CDR1 GTSNPN and CDR2 SVGIG (reference sequence).

This clone was seen just once. V is TRBV11-2 and J is TRBJ1-1; perhaps TRBD1 as D (5 bases). The CDR3 consists of 13 residues. Per germline, CDR1 SGHAT and CDR2 FQNNGV. Trimming cost V 5 bases and J 1 base, with 8 bases left between them. In DNA form, the CDR3 reads TGTGCCAGCAGCCCCGGGGGGAACACTGAAGCTTTCTTT. Protein: CASSPGGNTEAFF.

The chain carries TRBV5-6 and TRBJ1-2, with 9 positions matching TRBD1. Germline V gene lookup returns CDR1 SGHDT and CDR2 YYEEEE. J lost 7 bases, V lost 4 bases, and 17 bases had no gene match. The CDR3 sequence is 17 residues long. CDR3 sequence reads: CASSVQQGAQIRRGYTF. CDR3 DNA sequence: TGTGCCAGCAGCGTGCAACAGGGGGCGCAGATTCGTCGTGGCTACACCTTC.

V is TRBV4-3 and J is TRBJ1-2; D possibly corresponds to TRBD1 (5 bases). The germline CDR1 and CDR2 sequences are LGHNA and YSLEER. V gave up 2 bases and J gave up 6 bases, with 10 bases separating them. CDR3 length equals 13 residues. CDR3 sequence reads: CASSQNRRDGYTF. CDR3 nucleotides: TGCGCCAGCAGCCAAAACAGGCGAGATGGCTACACCTTC.

The rearrangement links TRBV6-1 to TRBJ2-5, with TRBD2 identical over 7 bases. CDR3 length: 12 amino acids. Losses at the gene ends were 7 bases for V and 2 bases for J; bases not matched to a gene: 1. The germline CDR1 and CDR2 sequences are MNHNS and SASEGT. CDR3 DNA: TGTGCCAGCAACGGGGGGCAAGAGACCCAGTACTTC. Protein: CASNGGQETQYF.

The rearrangement links TRBV18 to TRBJ2-1, with D perhaps TRBD2 (5 bases). CDR1 and CDR2 from the germline V gene are KGHSH and LQKENI. The CDR3 contains 14 residues. The V and J ends lost 2 bases and 2 bases respectively, with 7 bases between them. In nucleotides, the CDR3 is TGTGCCAGCTCACCAAGCGGTCCCTACAATGAGCAGTTCTTC. Residues: CASSPSGPYNEQFF.

The chain uses TRBV9 and TRBJ1-4; 8 bases fit TRBD1. Germline V gene data show CDR1 as SGDLS and CDR2 as YYNGEE. This CDR3 has 15 amino acids. Germline trimming cut 4 bases from V and 8 bases from J; bases unmatched to any gene: 10. The CDR3 DNA is TGTGCCAGCAGCATTCGACAGGGGAGGAACGAAAAACTGTTTTTT. Its protein is CASSIRQGRNEKLFF.

The V gene is TRBV18, the J gene TRBJ1-6, with 8 nucleotides matching TRBD1. The CDR3 is 17 residues long. CDR1 is KGHSH and CDR2 is LQKENI in the germline V gene. With 2 bases clipped from V and 8 bases from J, the junction kept 11 bases outside the gene matches. The CDR3 region is CASSPTQGADPDSPLHF. Written as DNA, the CDR3 is TGTGCCAGCTCACCAACTCAGGGGGCCGACCCCGATTCACCCCTCCACTTT.

This rearrangement joins TRBV30 to TRBJ1-2; 11 nucleotides match TRBD1. The CDR3 consists of 15 residues. V gave up 3 bases and J gave up 5 bases; unmatched junction bases: 8. The V gene's germline CDR1 is GTSNPN and CDR2 SVGIG (reference sequence). The CDR3 nucleotides are TGTGCCTGGAGGGCCATGGGACAGGGGGTTTATGGCTACACCTTC. Translating gives CAWRAMGQGVYGYTF.

The chain links TRBV2 to TRBJ2-2; TRBD2 matches 14 bases. The CDR3 spans 16 residues. CDR1 and CDR2 (germline): SNHLY, FYNNEI. Trimming took 4 bases from V and 7 from J; bases not matched to a gene: 5. The CDR3 sequence is CASSGTSGRFHGELFF. CDR3 in DNA: TGTGCCAGCAGTGGGACTAGCGGGAGGTTTCACGGGGAGCTGTTTTTT.

The chain uses TRBV10-3 and TRBJ1-1; D uncertain. The germline CDR1 and CDR2 sequences are ENHRY and SYGVKD. The CDR3 has 15 amino acids. The V and J ends lost 4 bases and 2 bases respectively, with 14 bases between them. CDR3 nucleotides: TGTGCCATCAGTGCCCGGATAGGCGGTAACACTGAAGCTTTCTTT. Its translation: CAISARIGGNTEAFF.

The table lists this clone with a few counts. The chain joins TRBV28 to TRBJ2-7; 11 bases align to TRBD2. Germline V gene data show CDR1 as MDHEN and CDR2 as SYDVKM. The CDR3 extends over 18 amino acids. J lost 4 bases, V lost 3 bases, and 14 bases had no gene match. In nucleotides, the CDR3 is TGTGCCAGCAGTTTCTCAGTTAGCGGGAGGGCCATATCTTACGAGCAGTACTTC. Protein product: CASSFSVSGRAISYEQYF.

The chain uses TRBV19 and TRBJ2-5, with TRBD2 identical over 10 bases. Looked up from germline, CDR1 is LNHDA and CDR2 is SQIVND (reference sequence). This CDR3 has 16 amino acids. The V gene end was trimmed by 2 bases and the J gene end by 5 bases; junction bases not matched to a gene: 8. Here the CDR3 DNA reads TGTGCCAGTAGTATATCGCTAGCGGGAGCGGGGGAGACCCAGTACTTC. Amino acid sequence: CASSISLAGAGETQYF.

This clone was detected once. The chain links TRBV9 to TRBJ1-3; TRBD1 might be the D (6 bases). CDR1 is SGDLS and CDR2 is YYNGEE in the germline V gene. The CDR3 extends over 17 amino acids. Trimming took off 1 base at V and 2 bases at J, with 16 bases between the two ends. Written as DNA, the CDR3 is TGTGCCAGCAGCGTAATGTCAGGGGCTAGTCCTGGAAACACCATATATTTT. Translation: CASSVMSGASPGNTIYF.

This clone was recorded a few times. CDR3 sequence reads: CASSLVFSGAPLHF. In nucleotides, the CDR3 is TGTGCCAGCAGCTTGGTGTTCTCGGGTGCACCCCTCCACTTT. The rearrangement joins TRBV5-6 to TRBJ1-6; D gene uncertain. The CDR3 is made up of 14 amino acids. V was cut by 0 bases and J by 11 bases, with 12 bases left in between. Germline CDR1 is SGHDT and CDR2 is YYEEEE.